This TCR beta chain emerged from a study of T cells in Graves' hyperthyroidism and ophthalmopathy. Study-level points and caveats: The model's output predicted ophthalmopathy at a median of roughly seven months prior to onset. Blood samples included most of the expanded thyroid clonotypes exceeding 0.001.

Stable hyperthyroidism: no ophthalmopathy progression over 18 months of follow-up. Exclusion of patients followed from uncontrolled infection, other autoimmune disease, pregnancy or lactation. This clonotype was picked up many times. Its target is unknown. Amplification of TCR beta CDR3 regions used RNA as the template. When the TCR CDR3 underwent first-round RT-PCR, the HTBI primer set was used. TCRdb reprocessed the multiplex PCR reads with MiXCR, giving one entry per CDR3 protein. The table records roughly 570,000 distinct CDR3 sequences, approximately 44% of them present only once. The receptor comes from a woman between 18 and 30 years old with Graves' hyperthyroidism. Sequenced material: peripheral blood or thyroid tissue (not recorded which).

The CDR3 DNA is TGTGCCAGCAGCTTAGCGCTGGGACACTATGGCTACACCTTC. It translates to CASSLALGHYGYTF. The chain uses TRBV7-9 and TRBJ1-2, with D possibly TRBD1 on 5 matching bases. Per the germline V gene, CDR1 is SEHNR and CDR2 is FQNEAQ (reference sequence). This CDR3 is 14 amino acids long. Trimming removed 0 bases from V and 3 bases from J, with 8 bases in between.